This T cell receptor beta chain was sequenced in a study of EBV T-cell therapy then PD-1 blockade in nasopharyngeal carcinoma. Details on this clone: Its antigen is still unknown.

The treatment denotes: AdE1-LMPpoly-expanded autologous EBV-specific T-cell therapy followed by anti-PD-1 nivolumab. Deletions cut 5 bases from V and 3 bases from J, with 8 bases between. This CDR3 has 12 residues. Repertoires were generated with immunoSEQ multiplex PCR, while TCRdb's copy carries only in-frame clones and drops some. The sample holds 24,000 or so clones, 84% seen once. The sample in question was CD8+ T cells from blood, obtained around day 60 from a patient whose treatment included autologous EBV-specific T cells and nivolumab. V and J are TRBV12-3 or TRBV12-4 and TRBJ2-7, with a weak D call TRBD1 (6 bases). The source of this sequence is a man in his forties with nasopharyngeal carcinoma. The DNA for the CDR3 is TGTGCCAGCAGTAGGGGGTACTACGAGCAGTACTTC. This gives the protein CASSRGYYEQYF.